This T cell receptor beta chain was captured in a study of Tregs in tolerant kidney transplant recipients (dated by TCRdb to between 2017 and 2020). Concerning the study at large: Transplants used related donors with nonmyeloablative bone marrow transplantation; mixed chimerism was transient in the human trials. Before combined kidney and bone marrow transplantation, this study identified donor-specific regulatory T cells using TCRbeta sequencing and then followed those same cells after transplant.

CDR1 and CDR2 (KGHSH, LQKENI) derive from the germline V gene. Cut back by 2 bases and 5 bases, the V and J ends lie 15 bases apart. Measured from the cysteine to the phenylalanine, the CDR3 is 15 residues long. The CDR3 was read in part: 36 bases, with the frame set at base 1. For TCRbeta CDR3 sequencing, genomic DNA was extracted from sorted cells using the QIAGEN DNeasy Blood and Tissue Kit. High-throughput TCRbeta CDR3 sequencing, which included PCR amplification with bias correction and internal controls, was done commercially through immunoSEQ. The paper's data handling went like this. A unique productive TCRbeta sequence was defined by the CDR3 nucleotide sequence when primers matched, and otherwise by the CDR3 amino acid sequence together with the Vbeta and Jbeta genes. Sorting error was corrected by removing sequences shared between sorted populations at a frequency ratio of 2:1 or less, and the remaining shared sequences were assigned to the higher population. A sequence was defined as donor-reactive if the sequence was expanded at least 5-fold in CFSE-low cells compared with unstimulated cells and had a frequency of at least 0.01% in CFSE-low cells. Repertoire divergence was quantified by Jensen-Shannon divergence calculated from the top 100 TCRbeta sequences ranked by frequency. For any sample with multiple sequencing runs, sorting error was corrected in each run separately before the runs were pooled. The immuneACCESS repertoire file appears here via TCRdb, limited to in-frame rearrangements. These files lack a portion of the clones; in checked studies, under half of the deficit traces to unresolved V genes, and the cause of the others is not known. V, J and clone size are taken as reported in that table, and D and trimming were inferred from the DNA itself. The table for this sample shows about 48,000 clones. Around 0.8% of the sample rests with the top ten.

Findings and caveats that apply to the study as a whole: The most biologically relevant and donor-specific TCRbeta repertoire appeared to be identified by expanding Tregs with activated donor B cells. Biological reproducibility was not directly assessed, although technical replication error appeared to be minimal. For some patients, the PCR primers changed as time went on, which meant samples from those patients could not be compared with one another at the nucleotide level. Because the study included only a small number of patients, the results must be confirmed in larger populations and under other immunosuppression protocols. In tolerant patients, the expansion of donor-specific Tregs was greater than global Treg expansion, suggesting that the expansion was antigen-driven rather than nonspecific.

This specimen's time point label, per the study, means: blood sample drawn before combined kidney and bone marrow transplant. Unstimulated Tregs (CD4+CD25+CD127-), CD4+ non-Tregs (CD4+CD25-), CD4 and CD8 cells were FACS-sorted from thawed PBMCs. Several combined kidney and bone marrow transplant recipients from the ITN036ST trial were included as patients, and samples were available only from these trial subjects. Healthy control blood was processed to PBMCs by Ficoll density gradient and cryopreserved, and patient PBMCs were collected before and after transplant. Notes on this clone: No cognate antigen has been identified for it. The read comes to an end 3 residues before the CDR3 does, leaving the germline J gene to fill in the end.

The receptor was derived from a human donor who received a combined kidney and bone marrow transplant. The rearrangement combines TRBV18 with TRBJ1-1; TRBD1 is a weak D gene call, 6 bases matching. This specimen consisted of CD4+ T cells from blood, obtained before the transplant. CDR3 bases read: TGTGCCAGCTCACCAGGTATACAGGGAGGTACTGAA. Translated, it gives CASSPGIQGGTE. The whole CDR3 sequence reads CASSPGIQGGTEAFF.